Each of the 22 T cell receptor beta chains below was sequenced from the same sample in a study of T cell responses to AZD1222 COVID-19 vaccine. TCRdb's copy holds only in-frame clones and misses some; the assay was immunoSEQ multiplex PCR. The sample records under 35,000 clones, roughly 90% being singletons. Sequencing was performed on peripheral blood, taken 28 days after the second AZD1222 dose. Source of these receptors: an adult who received the AZD1222 COVID-19 vaccine.

V gene TRBV7-3 combines with J gene TRBJ2-2; D may be TRBD1 (5 bases). V was pared by 6 bases and J by 3 bases, with 14 bases between. The CDR3 loop spans 15 amino acids. The germline V gene has CDR1 SGHTA and CDR2 FQGTGA. The CDR3 loop reads CASRPGQGYTGELFF. The CDR3 nucleotides read TGTGCCAGCAGACCCGGGCAGGGCTACACCGGGGAGCTGTTTTTT.

This clone showed up just a few times. The V gene is TRBV9, the J gene TRBJ2-3; D may be TRBD1 (5 bases). Germline V CDR1 and CDR2: SGDLS, YYNGEE. Deletions cut 4 bases from V and 4 bases from J, with 13 bases between. CDR3 size: 14 residues. DNA of the CDR3: TGTGCCAGCAGCCTGCGGACCAGGGCAGATACGCAGTATTTT. Encoded protein: CASSLRTRADTQYF.

This clone was detected a few times. As DNA, the CDR3 is TGTGCCAGCAGCTTAACATCCCGGGGGGAGCTGTTTTTT. Amino acids: CASSLTSRGELFF. The chain is built from TRBV11-2 and TRBJ2-2; D is undetermined. This CDR3 contains 13 residues. Trimming cost V 2 bases and J 8 bases, with 9 bases left between them. Germline lookup yields CDR1 SGHAT and CDR2 FQNNGV.

V usage is TRBV29-1 and J usage is TRBJ1-1; tentative D call: TRBD1 (5 bases). The CDR3 spans 13 residues. Trimming left V 8 bases short and J 4 bases short, with 17 bases between. Germline V gives CDR1 SQVTM, CDR2 ANQGSEA. Here the CDR3 DNA reads TGCAGCACGAGATGGGACCTGGGCACTGAAGCTTTCTTT. This encodes CSTRWDLGTEAFF.

The gene calls are TRBV12-3 or TRBV12-4 and TRBJ1-3; no reliable D call. CDR3 size: 12 residues. The ends were cut back, 4 bases at V and 1 base at J, with 2 bases in the middle. In DNA form, the CDR3 reads TGTGCCAGCAGTTGGTCTGGAAACACCATATATTTT. It specifies CASSWSGNTIYF.

The V gene is TRBV4-3, the J gene TRBJ2-7; 7 bases map to TRBD1. In germline, CDR1 is LGHNA, CDR2 YSLEER. V trimming: 10 bases; J trimming: 0 bases; junction bases outside the gene matches: 6. The CDR3 has 13 amino acids. This CDR3 reads CANPTGFSYEQYF. The DNA of the CDR3 is TGCGCCAACCCGACAGGGTTCTCCTACGAGCAGTACTTC.

The chain recombines TRBV6-2 or TRBV6-3 with TRBJ1-2; TRBD1 might be the D (5 bases). Trimming removed 2 bases at V and 3 bases at J, with 7 bases between. CDR3 size: 13 residues. CDR1 is MNHEY, CDR2 SVGEGT, per germline. The CDR3 loop reads CASSYQGDYGYTF. In DNA, the CDR3 is TGTGCCAGCAGTTACCAGGGAGACTATGGCTACACCTTC.

A single count supports this clone. This sequence joins TRBV7-2 and TRBJ2-3; 10 positions match TRBD1. V lost 8 bases, J lost 5 bases, and 19 bases stayed unmatched. Per germline, CDR1 SGHTA and CDR2 FQGNSA. The CDR3 length is 18 residues. The CDR3 bases are TGTGCCAGCCCCGCTCAGCCACATGGACAGGGGGGAAGAGATACGCAGTATTTT. Translation gives CASPAQPHGQGGRDTQYF.

The J gene is TRBJ2-5, the V gene TRBV6-5; 8 bases agree with TRBD2. Per germline, CDR1 MNHEY and CDR2 SVGAGI. CDR3 length equals 16 residues. The V segment lost 2 bases and the J segment 4 bases; nucleotides outside the gene matches: 9. CDR3 amino acids: CASSYGPGTRRETQYF. Written as DNA, the CDR3 is TGTGCCAGCAGTTACGGCCCCGGGACTAGAAGAGAGACCCAGTACTTC.

The chain carries TRBV2 and TRBJ1-2; no reliable D call. V shed 2 bases and J shed 7 bases, with 11 bases lying between them. CDR3 length: 13 amino acids. Germline CDR1 and CDR2: SNHLY and FYNNEI. The chain's CDR3 is CASSERPQGGYTF. The DNA for the CDR3 is TGTGCCAGCAGTGAAAGACCTCAAGGTGGCTACACCTTC.

In nucleotides, the CDR3 is TGCGCCAGCAGCTTGGATCCCACCGGGGAGCTGTTTTTT. Its translation: CASSLDPTGELFF. J is TRBJ2-2 and V is TRBV5-1; no definite D call. CDR3 length equals 13 residues. Trimming took 0 bases from V and 4 from J, leaving 4 bases between them. Germline CDR1 and CDR2: SGHRS and YFSETQ.

The V call is TRBV7-9, the J call TRBJ1-4; D is unresolved. V lost 2 bases and J 3 bases, leaving 4 bases between the germline ends. The germline CDR1 and CDR2 sequences are SEHNR and FQNEAQ (reference sequence). This CDR3 is built from 13 residues. The CDR3 loop reads CASSLNPNEKLFF. CDR3 nucleotide sequence: TGTGCCAGCAGCTTAAATCCTAATGAAAAACTGTTTTTT.

V is TRBV29-1 and J is TRBJ2-7; D possibly corresponds to TRBD2 (7 bases). Germline CDR1 reads SQVTM; CDR2 reads ANQGSEA. The CDR3 sequence is 14 residues long. Between the trimmed V and J ends, which lost 0 bases and 6 bases, there was a span of 15 bases. CDR3 amino acids: CSVEEGGAGSEQYF. In nucleotides, the CDR3 is TGCAGCGTTGAAGAAGGGGGGGCCGGGAGCGAGCAGTACTTC.

This chain connects TRBV19 to TRBJ1-2; the D gene is possibly TRBD1 (5 bases). The V end was cut by 3 bases, the J end by 6 bases, with 14 bases between. Germline assignment: CDR1 LNHDA and CDR2 SQIVND (reference sequence). The CDR3 contains 14 residues. The CDR3 coding sequence is TGTGCCAGTAGTATCTCCCAGGGTGGCCATGGCTACACCTTC. It translates to CASSISQGGHGYTF. Variable domain in full (rest from reference TRBV19 and TRBJ1-2): DGGITQSPKYLFRKEGQNVTLSCEQNLNHDAMYWYRQDPGQGLRLIYYSQIVNDFQKGDIAEGYSVSREKKESFPLTVTSAQKNPTAFYLCASSISQGGHGYTFGSGTRLTVV.

V usage is TRBV12-5 and J usage is TRBJ2-1; D not resolved. CDR1 and CDR2 (germline): LGHNT, FRNRAP. The ends were cut back, 5 bases at V and 6 bases at J, with 5 bases in the middle. This CDR3 is 11 amino acids long. The CDR3 DNA reads TGTGCTAGTGGTGAAACCAATGAGCAGTTCTTC. It encodes CASGETNEQFF. The variable domain in full, with the rest retrieved from reference TRBV12-5 and TRBJ2-1, is DARVTQTPRHKVTEMGQEVTMRCQPILGHNTVFWYRQTMMQGLELLAYFRNRAPLDDSGMPKDRFSAEMPDATLATLKIQPSEPRDSAVYFCASGETNEQFFGPGTRLTVL.

The gene calls are TRBV6-5 and TRBJ2-1; 8 positions match TRBD1. J lost 7 bases, V lost 5 bases, and 10 bases had no gene match. Germline-derived CDR1 and CDR2 are MNHEY and SVGAGI. The CDR3 runs to 15 residues. In DNA form, the CDR3 reads TGTGCCAGCAGTCTAGACAGGGGCGCTGTTAATGAGCAGTTCTTC. Amino acid sequence: CASSLDRGAVNEQFF.

The chain combines TRBV7-2 with TRBJ2-5, with TRBD2 matching 10 bases. Germline loops: CDR1 SGHTA, CDR2 FQGNSA. V was clipped by 0 bases and J by 2 bases; unmatched bases: 6. This CDR3 has 17 residues. CDR3 sequence reads: CASSLALAGAQQETQYF. The CDR3 nucleotides read TGTGCCAGCAGCTTAGCTCTAGCGGGGGCCCAACAAGAGACCCAGTACTTC.

The V call is TRBV6-5, the J call TRBJ2-3, with D hard to call. The V end lost 7 bases, the J end lost 2 bases, and 13 bases lay between the germline ends. This CDR3 comprises 14 residues. In germline, CDR1 is MNHEY, CDR2 SVGAGI. The CDR3 region is CASKLWADTDTQYF. In DNA form, the CDR3 reads TGTGCCAGCAAACTATGGGCGGACACAGATACGCAGTATTTT.

The rearrangement links TRBV4-3 to TRBJ2-1; the D is unclear. V lost 0 bases and J 9 bases, leaving 12 bases between the germline ends. CDR1 LGHNA and CDR2 YSLEER come from the germline V gene. The CDR3 extends over 14 amino acids. CDR3 sequence reads: CASSQDLIPGEQFF. In nucleotides, the CDR3 is TGCGCCAGCAGCCAAGATCTGATACCCGGTGAGCAGTTCTTC.

The rearrangement links TRBV7-9 to TRBJ2-5, with 7 bases identical to TRBD2. J was trimmed by 5 bases and V by 2 bases; bases with no gene match: 2. Germline CDR1 reads SEHNR; CDR2 reads FQNEAQ (reference sequence). The CDR3 consists of 13 residues. In nucleotides, the CDR3 is TGTGCCAGCAGCTTACGGGGGGTGGAGACCCAGTACTTC. This translates into CASSLRGVETQYF.

The chain has TRBV7-2 and TRBJ2-3; D remains unclear. From germline, CDR1 is SGHTA and CDR2 FQGNSA. Trimming took 1 base from V and 1 from J, leaving 9 bases between them. This CDR3 contains 15 residues. The CDR3 region has the DNA TGTGCCAGCAGCTTAGGGTTTTCCGGCACAGATACGCAGTATTTT. This translates into CASSLGFSGTDTQYF.

The V and J genes are TRBV6-5 and TRBJ2-7; D is perhaps TRBD1 (6 bases). The ends were cut back, 6 bases at V and 0 bases at J, with 15 bases in the middle. The CDR3 sequence is 15 residues long. In germline, CDR1 is MNHEY, CDR2 SVGAGI. The CDR3 loop is CASSYRDKFSYEQYF. The DNA of the CDR3 is TGTGCCAGCAGCTACAGGGATAAGTTCTCCTACGAGCAGTACTTC.